This T cell receptor (delta chain) was identified during a study of gammadelta T cells in human blood (dated by TCRdb to the early 2020s). Overall study results and their limits: According to the study, polyclonal expansion of innate gamma-delta T cells immediately after birth appeared to be driven by microbial exposure.

The receptor library was made with RT-PCR. Instrument on record: Illumina MiSeq. Public reads were reanalyzed in TCRdb with CATT, and rows carrying the same DNA were merged afterwards. This sample lists more than 1,500 delta-chain clones; 8% to 9% were detected once. Clones ranked in the top ten supply roughly 4% of the sample. As a fraction of the sample, this clone is medium-sized (0.01 to 0.1%). The clone's antigen remains unknown. Qualities for individual bases were not recorded, and no much larger clone is one base off. V is cut back by 0 bases and J by 2 bases, with 32 bases in the junction unmatched. The CDR3 contains 26 residues, cysteine and phenylalanine counted. The DNA shown is the 78-base CDR3, in frame from base 1. Looking up the germline V gene yields CDR1 TSWWSYY and CDR2 QGS.

Sequences were obtained from non-Vgamma9Vdelta2 gamma-delta T cells from infant blood. The chain was built from TRDV1 and TRDJ1; TRDD3 agrees with 11 junctional bases. The sequence was collected from a human donor. This receptor has the CDR3 CALGELVQLGVPTLGDKVKWTDKLIF. The DNA is TGTGCTCTTGGGGAACTAGTTCAACTAGGGGTTCCTACACTGGGGGATAAGGTAAAGTGGACCGATAAACTCATCTTT.